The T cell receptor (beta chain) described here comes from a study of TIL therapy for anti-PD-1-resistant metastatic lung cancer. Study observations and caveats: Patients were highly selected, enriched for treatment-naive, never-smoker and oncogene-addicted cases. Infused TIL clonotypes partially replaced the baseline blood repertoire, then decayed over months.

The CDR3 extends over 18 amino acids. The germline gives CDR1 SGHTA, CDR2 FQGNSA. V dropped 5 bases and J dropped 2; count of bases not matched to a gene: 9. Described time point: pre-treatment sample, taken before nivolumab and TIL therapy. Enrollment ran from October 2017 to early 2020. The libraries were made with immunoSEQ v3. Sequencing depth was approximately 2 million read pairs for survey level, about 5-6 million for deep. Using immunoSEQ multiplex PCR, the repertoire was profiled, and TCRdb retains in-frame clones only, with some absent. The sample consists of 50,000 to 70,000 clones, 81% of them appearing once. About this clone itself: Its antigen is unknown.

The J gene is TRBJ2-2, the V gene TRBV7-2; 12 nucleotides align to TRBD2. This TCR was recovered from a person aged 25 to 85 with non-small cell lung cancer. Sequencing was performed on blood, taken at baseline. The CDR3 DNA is TGTGCCAGCAGCCCAGGAACTAGCGGGGGGCAAAACACCGGGGAGCTGTTTTTT. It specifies CASSPGTSGGQNTGELFF.